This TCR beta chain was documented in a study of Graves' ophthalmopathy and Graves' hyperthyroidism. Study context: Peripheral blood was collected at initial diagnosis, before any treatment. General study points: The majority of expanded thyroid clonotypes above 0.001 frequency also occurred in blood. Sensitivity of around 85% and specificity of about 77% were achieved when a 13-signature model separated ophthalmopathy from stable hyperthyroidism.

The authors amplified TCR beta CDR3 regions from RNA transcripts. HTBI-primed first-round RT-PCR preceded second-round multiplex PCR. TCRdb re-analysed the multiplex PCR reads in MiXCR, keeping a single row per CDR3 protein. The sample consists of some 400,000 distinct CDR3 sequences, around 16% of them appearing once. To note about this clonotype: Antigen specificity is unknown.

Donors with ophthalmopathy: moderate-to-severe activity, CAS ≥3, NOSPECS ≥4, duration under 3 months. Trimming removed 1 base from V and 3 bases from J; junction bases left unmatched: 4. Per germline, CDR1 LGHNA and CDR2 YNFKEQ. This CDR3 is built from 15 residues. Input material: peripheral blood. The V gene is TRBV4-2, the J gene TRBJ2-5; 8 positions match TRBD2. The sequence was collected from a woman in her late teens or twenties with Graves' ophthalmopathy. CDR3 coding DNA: TGTGCCAGCAGCCAAGGGGCGGGACTAGAAGAGACCCAGTACTTC. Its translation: CASSQGAGLEETQYF.